The 31 T cell receptor beta chains below come from one sample, sequenced in a study of blood T cell repertoires in COVID-19. The method was immunoSEQ multiplex PCR; TCRdb's version includes in-frame clones alone and lacks a portion of them. The data hold hundreds of thousands of clones, with roughly 90% observed a single time. Sequencing used peripheral blood. All receptors come from a woman in her 30s with active or convalescent COVID-19.

The chain is built from TRBV4-2 and TRBJ2-7, with TRBD2 matching 8 bases. CDR1 is LGHNA and CDR2 is YNFKEQ in the germline V gene. V shed 1 base, J shed 0 bases, and the junction held 8 bases outside the gene matches. The CDR3 extends over 17 amino acids. The CDR3 nucleotides are TGTGCCAGCAGCCAAGGGGATAGCGGGGTCAGCTCCTACGAGCAGTACTTC. Translation: CASSQGDSGVSSYEQYF.

This rearrangement joins TRBV9 to TRBJ2-1; D perhaps matches TRBD1 (6 bases). CDR3 length: 16 residues. Germline V gene lookup returns CDR1 SGDLS and CDR2 YYNGEE. V lost 1 base and J lost 6, with 17 bases in between. CDR3 sequence: CASSVIAQGSINEQFF. Here the CDR3 DNA reads TGTGCCAGCAGCGTAATTGCGCAGGGGAGCATCAATGAGCAGTTCTTC.

The rearrangement joins TRBV3-1 (or the pseudogene TRBV3-2) to TRBJ1-2; TRBD1 aligns across 9 bases. CDR3 length equals 16 residues. The J segment lost 4 bases and the V segment lost 4 bases, leaving 10 bases of the junction unmatched. Germline assignment: CDR1 LGHDT and CDR2 YNNKEL (reference sequence). CDR3 sequence reads: CASSPQSTGGGYGYTF. As DNA, the CDR3 is TGTGCCAGCAGCCCTCAATCGACAGGGGGAGGCTATGGCTACACCTTC.

CDR3: CAWSLSGYTF. The CDR3 nucleotides are TGTGCCTGGAGCCTTTCTGGCTACACCTTC. The rearrangement links TRBV30 to TRBJ1-2; D is uncertain. This CDR3 has 10 amino acids. Per germline, CDR1 GTSNPN and CDR2 SVGIG (reference sequence). Trimming pared 3 bases from V and 7 bases from J, leaving 6 bases between.

The J gene is TRBJ2-3, the V gene TRBV5-1; the D is unclear. Trimming shortened V by 4 bases and J by 0 bases, and 3 bases separated the two germline ends. There are 12 residues in the CDR3. The germline CDR1 and CDR2 sequences are SGHRS and YFSETQ. The CDR3 spells CASSQSTDTQYF. The DNA for the CDR3 is TGCGCCAGCAGCCAAAGCACAGATACGCAGTATTTT.

This clone showed up just a few times. The chain combines TRBV19 with TRBJ1-2; possible D gene TRBD1, 5 bases. The CDR3 has 13 residues. Trimming took 1 base from V and 12 from J, leaving 15 bases between them. Germline-derived CDR1 and CDR2 are LNHDA and SQIVND (reference sequence). The CDR3: CASSIGSGKGHTF. CDR3 DNA sequence: TGTGCCAGTAGTATAGGATCAGGGAAAGGCCACACCTTC.

V is TRBV30 and J is TRBJ2-1; 10 positions match TRBD2. Germline V gives CDR1 GTSNPN, CDR2 SVGIG (reference sequence). J lost 2 bases, V lost 2 bases, and 0 bases had no gene match. CDR3 length: 14 amino acids. The chain's CDR3 is CAWSLAGAYNEQFF. The CDR3 DNA is TGTGCCTGGAGTCTAGCGGGAGCCTACAATGAGCAGTTCTTC.

This chain joins TRBV19 and TRBJ1-2; TRBD1 might be the D (6 bases). In germline, CDR1 is LNHDA, CDR2 SQIVND (reference sequence). V dropped 10 bases and J dropped 2 bases, with 11 bases sitting between them. The CDR3 is 12 residues long. CDR3 DNA sequence: TGTGCCACCTCGGACAGAAACTATGGCTACACCTTC. It specifies CATSDRNYGYTF.

J is TRBJ1-4 and V is TRBV5-1; maybe TRBD1 (5 bases). CDR1 is SGHRS, CDR2 YFSETQ, per germline. V was clipped by 0 bases and J by 3 bases, with 9 bases between them. The CDR3 extends over 15 amino acids. The CDR3: CASSLAKGSNEKLFF. As DNA, the CDR3 is TGCGCCAGCAGCTTGGCCAAGGGGTCTAATGAAAAACTGTTTTTT.

The rearrangement links TRBV2 to TRBJ2-5, with TRBD2 matching over 9 bases. V dropped 4 bases and J dropped 2; count of bases not matched to a gene: 8. The CDR3 sequence is 16 residues long. In germline, CDR1 is SNHLY, CDR2 FYNNEI. The CDR3 region is CASSALAGRRQETQYF. The CDR3 DNA sequence: TGTGCCAGCAGTGCCCTAGCGGGGCGTCGACAAGAGACCCAGTACTTC.

On this clone: The same CDR3 is also encoded by other DNA sequences in this sample. The chain recombines TRBV11-2 with TRBJ2-1, with 8 bases lining up with TRBD1. This CDR3 is 14 amino acids long. V shed 1 base and J 7 bases; nucleotides not matched to a gene: 3. Germline V gene data show CDR1 as SGHAT and CDR2 as FQNNGV. The CDR3 reads CASSLGQGRNEQFF. DNA for the CDR3: TGTGCCAGCAGCTTAGGACAGGGGAGGAATGAGCAGTTCTTC.

The chain links TRBV15 to TRBJ1-1; D gene ambiguous. The V end lost 0 bases, the J end lost 8 bases, and 10 bases lay between the germline ends. Germline loops: CDR1 LNHNV, CDR2 YYDKDF (reference sequence). The CDR3 covers 13 residues. As DNA, the CDR3 is TGTGCCACCAGCAGAGATTCCCATTCAGAAGCTTTCTTT. This encodes CATSRDSHSEAFF.

The chain combines TRBV10-3 with TRBJ2-3; maybe TRBD1 (6 bases). The V end was cut by 9 bases, the J end by 0 bases, with 13 bases between. The CDR3 sequence is 14 residues long. Germline CDR1 and CDR2: ENHRY and SYGVKD. This chain's CDR3 is CAMKQGASTDTQYF. CDR3 bases: TGTGCCATGAAACAGGGCGCTAGCACAGATACGCAGTATTTT.

The V call is TRBV15, the J call TRBJ1-1; D unclear. V lost 1 base, J lost 1 base, and 4 bases lay in between. Germline V lookup: CDR1 LNHNV, CDR2 YYDKDF (reference sequence). The length of the CDR3 is 13 residues. CDR3 in DNA: TGTGCCACCAGCAGAGTAGCGAACACTGAAGCTTTCTTT. The encoded protein is CATSRVANTEAFF. The full variable domain, rest sourced from reference TRBV15 and TRBJ1-1, is DAMVIQNPRYQVTQFGKPVTLSCSQTLNHNVMYWYQQKSSQAPKLLFHYYDKDFNNEADTPDNFQSRRPNTSFCFLDIRSPGLGDTAMYLCATSRVANTEAFFGQGTRLTVV.

The chain uses TRBV2 and TRBJ1-1, with 9 bases fitting TRBD1. The J segment lost 1 base and the V segment lost 6 bases, leaving 6 bases of the junction unmatched. CDR3 size: 15 residues. Germline V gives CDR1 SNHLY, CDR2 FYNNEI. As DNA, the CDR3 is TGTGCCAGCAGCAGACTGGGACAGGGGAACACTGAAGCTTTCTTT. Its protein is CASSRLGQGNTEAFF.

This CDR3 is CASSVRDSTGELFF. The CDR3 nucleotides are TGTGCCAGCAGCGTGAGAGATTCCACCGGGGAGCTGTTTTTT. The chain combines TRBV5-4 with TRBJ2-2; no reliable D call. CDR1 and CDR2 (germline): SGHNT, YYREEE (reference sequence). Deletions cut 4 bases from V and 4 bases from J, with 11 bases between. The length of the CDR3 is 14 residues.

The chain is built from TRBV5-1 and TRBJ1-1; D not resolved. CDR3 length: 15 residues. V was pared by 2 bases and J by 3 bases, with 14 bases between. CDR1 and CDR2 (germline): SGHRS, YFSETQ. CDR3 sequence (DNA): TGCGCCAGCAGCTTAATCGCTGGGAGTGACACTGAAGCTTTCTTT. Residues: CASSLIAGSDTEAFF.

The chain has TRBV9 and TRBJ1-3; maybe TRBD1 (5 bases). V dropped 2 bases and J dropped 0 bases, with 9 bases sitting between them. This CDR3 region has 15 residues. Germline CDR1 and CDR2: SGDLS and YYNGEE. This chain's CDR3 is CASSVEGLSGNTIYF. In DNA form, the CDR3 reads TGTGCCAGCAGCGTGGAGGGACTCTCTGGAAACACCATATATTTT. Combining the CDR3 with reference TRBV9 and TRBJ1-3 gives the whole variable domain DSGVTQTPKHLITATGQRVTLRCSPRSGDLSVYWYQQSLDQGLQFLIQYYNGEERAKGNILERFSAQQFPDLHSELNLSSLELGDSALYFCASSVEGLSGNTIYFGEGSWLTVV.

The V call is TRBV3-1 (or the pseudogene TRBV3-2), the J call TRBJ2-1, with 12 bases aligning to TRBD1. The CDR3 covers 14 residues. The ends lost 7 bases at V and 9 bases at J; junction bases unmatched: 7. Per germline, CDR1 LGHDT and CDR2 YNNKEL (reference sequence). CDR3 in amino acids: CASTRDRGRAEQFF. The DNA for the CDR3 is TGTGCCAGCACCCGGGACAGGGGGCGGGCTGAGCAGTTCTTC.

The chain joins TRBV12-3 or TRBV12-4 to TRBJ2-7; weak D call: TRBD1 (5 bases). This CDR3 has 13 amino acids. V dropped 0 bases and J dropped 2 bases, with 5 bases sitting between them. This chain's CDR3 is CASSLAGAYEQYF. In nucleotides, the CDR3 is TGTGCCAGCAGTTTAGCAGGGGCCTACGAGCAGTACTTC.

The CDR3 spells CASSPRPETSGDTQYF. In DNA form, the CDR3 reads TGCGCCAGCAGCCCCCGCCCCGAGACTAGCGGAGATACGCAGTATTTT. V is TRBV4-1 and J is TRBJ2-3, with 9 nucleotides matching TRBD2. With V trimmed by 4 bases and J by 5 bases, 10 bases remained unmatched. CDR1 is MGHRA, CDR2 YSYEKL, per germline. The CDR3 runs 16 residues.

The rearrangement links TRBV19 to TRBJ2-7; D remains unclear. With 5 bases removed from V and 2 bases from J, the gap between germline ends came to 7 bases. CDR1 and CDR2 from the germline V gene are LNHDA and SQIVND (reference sequence). The length of the CDR3 is 12 residues. CDR3 protein: CASSATPYEQYF. The CDR3 DNA is TGTGCCAGTAGTGCCACACCCTACGAGCAGTACTTC.

The chain is built from TRBV5-8 and TRBJ1-5; TRBD1 aligns across 7 bases. V shed 3 bases and J 5 bases; nucleotides not matched to a gene: 14. The CDR3 consists of 17 residues. The germline CDR1 and CDR2 sequences are SGHTS and YDEGEE. The CDR3 protein is CASSSGGQNLHYQPQHF. The DNA of the CDR3 is TGTGCCAGCAGCTCCGGGGGACAGAACCTCCACTATCAGCCCCAGCATTTT.

This clone appeared a single time. The chain links TRBV2 to TRBJ1-1, with TRBD1 matching over 10 bases. The CDR3 spans 13 residues. The ends lost 11 bases at V and 0 bases at J; junction bases unmatched: 3. CDR1 SNHLY and CDR2 FYNNEI come from the germline V gene. In nucleotides, the CDR3 is TGTGCCGGGACAGGGGACATGAACACTGAAGCTTTCTTT. Residues: CAGTGDMNTEAFF.

This clone showed up just a few times. The rearrangement uses TRBV5-6 and TRBJ1-1; unclear D gene. The germline V gene encodes CDR1 SGHDT and CDR2 YYEEEE. Trimming left V 4 bases short and J 0 bases short, with 13 bases between. The CDR3 sequence is 15 residues long. The CDR3 DNA follows: TGTGCCAGCAGCCGCCCAGGTGTGCTGAACACTGAAGCTTTCTTT. This codes for CASSRPGVLNTEAFF.

The chain uses TRBV7-6 and TRBJ1-4; D is undetermined. From germline, CDR1 is SGHVS and CDR2 FNYEAQ. V lost 1 base to trimming and J lost 8 bases, with 8 bases between them. The CDR3 runs 13 residues. The chain's CDR3 is CASSLVEWEKLFF. Written as DNA, the CDR3 is TGTGCCAGCAGCTTAGTGGAGTGGGAAAAACTGTTTTTT.

The gene calls are TRBV7-6 and TRBJ2-1; perhaps TRBD2 as D (6 bases). V dropped 4 bases and J dropped 4 bases, with 8 bases sitting between them. This CDR3 has 13 residues. Looked up from germline, CDR1 is SGHVS and CDR2 is FNYEAQ. The CDR3 protein is CASSSGTYNEQFF. CDR3 in DNA: TGTGCCAGCAGCTCCGGGACTTACAATGAGCAGTTCTTC.

The chain is built from TRBV5-4 and TRBJ1-1, with D possibly matching TRBD1 (5 bases). In germline, CDR1 is SGHNT, CDR2 YYREEE (reference sequence). The ends were cut back, 5 bases at V and 1 base at J, with 9 bases in the middle. This CDR3 comprises 13 residues. This CDR3 reads CASRLTANTEAFF. CDR3 sequence (DNA): TGTGCCAGCAGGTTGACAGCGAACACTGAAGCTTTCTTT.

This chain connects TRBV6-1 to TRBJ1-2; D is uncertain. Germline CDR1 and CDR2: MNHNS and SASEGT. V lost 3 bases to trimming and J lost 10 bases, with 18 bases between them. The CDR3 contains 14 residues. The DNA of the CDR3 is TGTGCCAGCAGTGATGGAGGGAGGTTCGGGGTCTACACCTTC. As protein: CASSDGGRFGVYTF.

The chain couples TRBV6-2 or TRBV6-3 to TRBJ2-7; D may be TRBD1 (5 bases). The V end was cut by 0 bases, the J end by 4 bases, with 10 bases between. CDR1 MNHEY and CDR2 SVGEGT come from the germline V gene. There are 14 residues in the CDR3. CDR3 nucleotide sequence: TGTGCCAGCAGTTACTCTGAGCAGGGATACGAGCAGTACTTC. As protein: CASSYSEQGYEQYF.

This chain connects TRBV5-5 to TRBJ2-1; D perhaps matches TRBD2 (6 bases). CDR1 and CDR2 (germline): SGHKS, YYEKEE (reference sequence). The CDR3 loop spans 16 amino acids. The ends were cut back, 4 bases at V and 6 bases at J, with 20 bases in the middle. CDR3 DNA: TGTGCCAGCAGCCCCCTTGCGGGAAGTTTGGGCAATGAGCAGTTCTTC. Its protein is CASSPLAGSLGNEQFF.